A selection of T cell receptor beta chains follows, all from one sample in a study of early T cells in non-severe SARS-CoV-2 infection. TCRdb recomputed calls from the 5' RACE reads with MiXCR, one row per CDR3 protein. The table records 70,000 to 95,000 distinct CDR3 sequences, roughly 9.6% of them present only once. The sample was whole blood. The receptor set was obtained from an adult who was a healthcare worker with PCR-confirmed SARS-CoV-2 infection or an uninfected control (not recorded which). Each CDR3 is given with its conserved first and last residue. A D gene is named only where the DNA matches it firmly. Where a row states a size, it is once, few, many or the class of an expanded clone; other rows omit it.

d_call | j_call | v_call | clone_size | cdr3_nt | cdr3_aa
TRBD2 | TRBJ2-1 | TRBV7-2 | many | TGTGCCAGCAGCACGAGGCCTAGCGGGAGGGCCTTGAACTACAATGAGCAGTTCTTC | CASSTRPSGRALNYNEQFF
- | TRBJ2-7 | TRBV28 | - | TGTGCCAGCAGCTCAGAACGACAGGTTTCCTACGAGCAGTACTTC | CASSSERQVSYEQYF
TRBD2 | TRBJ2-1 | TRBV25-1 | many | TGTGCCAGCACTTGGGGAGGGGAACGCAATGAGCAGTTCTTC | CASTWGGERNEQFF
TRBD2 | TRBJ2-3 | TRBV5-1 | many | TGCGCCAGCAGCCCGGCCGGGACTAGCAGCACAGATACGCAGTATTTT | CASSPAGTSSTDTQYF
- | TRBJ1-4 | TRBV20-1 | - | TGCAGTGCTAGAGATTGGAGGGGGACGGAAAAACTGTTTTTT | CSARDWRGTEKLFF
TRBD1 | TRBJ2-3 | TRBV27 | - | TGTGCCAGCAGTTTACTAGGGACAGATAAAACAGATACGCAGTATTTT | CASSLLGTDKTDTQYF
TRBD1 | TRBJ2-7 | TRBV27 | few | TGTGCCAGCAGTTTATCCACAGGGGGTGGATCTAACGAGCAGTACTTC | CASSLSTGGGSNEQYF
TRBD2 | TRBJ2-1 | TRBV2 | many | TGTGCCAGCAGGCTCGCCAGTAGCGGGGCCTACAATGAGCAGTTCTTC | CASRLASSGAYNEQFF
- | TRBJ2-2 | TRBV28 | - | TGTGCCAGCAGTTTATTGACCGGGGAGCTGTTTTTT | CASSLLTGELFF
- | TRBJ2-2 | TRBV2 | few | TGTGCCAGCAGTGCCGGGACTGGCACCGGGGAGCTGTTTTTT | CASSAGTGTGELFF
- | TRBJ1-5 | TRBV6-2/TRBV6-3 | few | TGTGCCAGCAGTTCGATCAGGGAGCCCCAGCATTTT | CASSSIREPQHF
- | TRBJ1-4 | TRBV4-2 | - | TGTGCCAGCAGCCAAGAAGGGGGGACTAATGAAAAACTGTTTTTT | CASSQEGGTNEKLFF
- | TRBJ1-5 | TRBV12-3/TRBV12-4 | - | TGTGCCAGCAGTTTAGGTAGTGGGAACCTCTATCAAAATTTT | CASSLGSGNLYQNF
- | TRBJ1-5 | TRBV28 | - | TGTGCCAGCAGTTCGGGGCAGGGGAATCAGCCCCAGCATTTT | CASSSGQGNQPQHF
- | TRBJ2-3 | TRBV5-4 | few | TGTGCCAGCAGCCGGGGGATGACAGATACGCAGTATTTT | CASSRGMTDTQYF
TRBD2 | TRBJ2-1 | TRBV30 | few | TGTGCCTGGAGGGGCGGGAGTCGTAATGAGCAGTTCTTC | CAWRGGSRNEQFF
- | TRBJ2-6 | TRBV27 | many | TGTGCCAGCAGTTTGGGCAGGGTCGATGGGGCCAACGTCCTGACTTTC | CASSLGRVDGANVLTF
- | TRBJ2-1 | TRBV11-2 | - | TGTGCCAGCACCATGACCAGCGTAGGCAATGAGCAGTTCTTC | CASTMTSVGNEQFF
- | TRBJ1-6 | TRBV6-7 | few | TGTGCCAGCAGTTACCGACAGCAGAATTCACCCCTCCACTTT | CASSYRQQNSPLHF
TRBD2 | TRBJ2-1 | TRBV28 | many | TGTGCCAGCAGTTTTGTCGGCGGGAGGATGCTTGGGTATGAGCAGTTCTTC | CASSFVGGRMLGYEQFF
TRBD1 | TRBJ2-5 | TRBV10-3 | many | TGTGCCATCAGTGAGGGACAGGGGGGCTGGGCCCAGTACTTC | CAISEGQGGWAQYF
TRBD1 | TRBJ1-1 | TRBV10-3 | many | TGTGCCATCAGTGAGTCTAGACAGGGAAAAAGTGAAGCTTTCTTT | CAISESRQGKSEAFF
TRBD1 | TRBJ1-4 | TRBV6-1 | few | TGTGCCAGCAGTAGCCGGGACAGGAATGAAAAACTGTTTTTT | CASSSRDRNEKLFF
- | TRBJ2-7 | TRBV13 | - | TGTGCCAGCAGCTTGATGACAGCCCAATTGACGACCTACGAGCAGTACTTC | CASSLMTAQLTTYEQYF
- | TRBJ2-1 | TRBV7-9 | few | TGTGCCAGCAGCTTCTTGAGTAGTTTTAAGGGGATTACCTACAATGAGCAGTTCTTC | CASSFLSSFKGITYNEQFF
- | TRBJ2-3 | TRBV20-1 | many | TGCAGTGCTAGAGACCGGGCCCCTGCGACAGATACGCAGTATTTT | CSARDRAPATDTQYF